This TCR beta chain comes out of a study of blood T cell repertoires in COVID-19. On the study more broadly: Acute and convalescent COVID-19 specimens originated in the United States, Italy and Spain. Sample material is recorded as cDNA or gDNA derived from T cells, B-cell-depleted T cells, or PBMCs.

In the study's own analysis: For nucleated cells, counts were estimated from reference gene primer amplification. Some clones are missing from TCRdb's copy, which holds only in-frame ones; the method was immunoSEQ multiplex PCR. That table gives V, J and clone size, and the DNA gave D and trimming. This sample carries some 180,000 clones, 90% of them seen once, and the ten largest clones take 0.5% to 0.65%. Trimming cost V 1 base and J 4 bases, with 13 bases left between them. Germline CDR1 and CDR2: LGHNA and YSLEER. This CDR3 has 15 amino acids. Sample: peripheral blood. The TCR originated in a man aged 50-59 years with acute or convalescent COVID-19. The chain has TRBV4-3 and TRBJ1-2; maybe TRBD1 (5 bases). CDR3 nucleotide sequence: TGCGCCAGCAGCCAAGTCGAATGGGGCCTCTATGGCTACACCTTC. This translates into CASSQVEWGLYGYTF.